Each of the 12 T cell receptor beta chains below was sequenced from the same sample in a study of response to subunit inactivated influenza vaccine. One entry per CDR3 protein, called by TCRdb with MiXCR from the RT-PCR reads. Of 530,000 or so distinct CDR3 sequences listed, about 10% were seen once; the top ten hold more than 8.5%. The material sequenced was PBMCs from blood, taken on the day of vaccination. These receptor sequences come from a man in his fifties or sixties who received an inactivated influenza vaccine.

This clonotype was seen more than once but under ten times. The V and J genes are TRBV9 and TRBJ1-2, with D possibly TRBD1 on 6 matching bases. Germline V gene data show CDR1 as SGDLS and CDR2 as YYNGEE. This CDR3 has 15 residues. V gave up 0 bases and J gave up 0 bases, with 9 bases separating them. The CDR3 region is CASSVGGGTNYGYTF. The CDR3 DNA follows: TGTGCCAGCAGCGTAGGGGGGGGCACTAACTATGGCTACACCTTC.

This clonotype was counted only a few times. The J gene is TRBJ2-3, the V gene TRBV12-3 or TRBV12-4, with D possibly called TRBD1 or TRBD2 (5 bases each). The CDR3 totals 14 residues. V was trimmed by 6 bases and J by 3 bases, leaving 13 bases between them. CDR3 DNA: TGTGCCAGCAGCCCGTTGGGGGATACAGATACGCAGTATTTT. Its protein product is CASSPLGDTDTQYF.

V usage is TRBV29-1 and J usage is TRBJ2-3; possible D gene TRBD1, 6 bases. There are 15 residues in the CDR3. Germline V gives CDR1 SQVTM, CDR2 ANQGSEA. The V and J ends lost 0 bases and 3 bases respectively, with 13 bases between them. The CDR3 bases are TGCAGCGTTGAAGAGATTACGACAGGTACAGATACGCAGTATTTT. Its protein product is CSVEEITTGTDTQYF.

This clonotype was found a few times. CDR3 protein: CASSLSGKPYEQYF. CDR3 bases: TGCGCCAGCAGCTTGTCCGGAAAACCCTACGAGCAGTACTTC. This chain joins TRBV5-1 and TRBJ2-7; D is unclear. Germline CDR1 SGHRS, CDR2 YFSETQ. The V end was cut by 1 base, the J end by 2 bases, with 10 bases between. This CDR3 is 14 amino acids long. The complete variable domain, with remaining parts taken from reference TRBV5-1 and TRBJ2-7, reads KAGVTQTPRYLIKTRGQQVTLSCSPISGHRSVSWYQQTPGQGLQFLFEYFSETQRNKGNFPGRFSGRQFSNSRSEMNVSTLELGDSALYLCASSLSGKPYEQYFGPGTRLTVT.

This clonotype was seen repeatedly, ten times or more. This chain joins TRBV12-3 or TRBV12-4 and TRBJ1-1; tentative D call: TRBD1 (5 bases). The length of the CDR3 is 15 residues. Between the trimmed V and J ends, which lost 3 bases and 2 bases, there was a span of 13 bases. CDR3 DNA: TGTGCCAGCAGTTTGTCAAGGCAGGGAAACACTGAAGCTTTCTTT. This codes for CASSLSRQGNTEAFF.

The CDR3 nucleotides are TGTGCCATCAGTGAGTCACCAACAGGGGCTGGCTACACCTTC. It yields the protein CAISESPTGAGYTF. The rearrangement joins TRBV10-3 to TRBJ1-2; TRBD1 agrees at 7 bases. The length of the CDR3 is 14 residues. V lost 0 bases to trimming and J lost 7 bases; unmatched junction nucleotides: 5. Germline-derived CDR1 and CDR2 are ENHRY and SYGVKD.

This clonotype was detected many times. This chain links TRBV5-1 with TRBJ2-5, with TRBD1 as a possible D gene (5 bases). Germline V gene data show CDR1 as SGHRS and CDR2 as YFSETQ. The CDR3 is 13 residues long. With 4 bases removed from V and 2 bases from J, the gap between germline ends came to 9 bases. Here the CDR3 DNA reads TGCGCCAGCAGCCTGACAGAGCAAGAGACCCAGTACTTC. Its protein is CASSLTEQETQYF.

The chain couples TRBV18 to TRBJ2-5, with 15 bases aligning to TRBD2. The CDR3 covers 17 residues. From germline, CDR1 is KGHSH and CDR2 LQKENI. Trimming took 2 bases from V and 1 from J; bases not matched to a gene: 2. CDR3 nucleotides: TGTGCCAGCTCACCAACGGGACTAGCGGGGGGCCAAGAGACCCAGTACTTC. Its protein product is CASSPTGLAGGQETQYF. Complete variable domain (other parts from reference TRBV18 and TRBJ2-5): NAGVMQNPRHLVRRRGQEARLRCSPMKGHSHVYWYRQLPEEGLKFMVYLQKENIIDESGMPKERFSAEFPKEGPSILRIQQVVRGDSAAYFCASSPTGLAGGQETQYFGPGTRLLVL.

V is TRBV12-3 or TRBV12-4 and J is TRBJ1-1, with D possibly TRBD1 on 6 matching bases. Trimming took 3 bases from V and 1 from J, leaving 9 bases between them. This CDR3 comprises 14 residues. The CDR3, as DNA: TGTGCCAGCAGTTTCGGACAGCCGAACACTGAAGCTTTCTTT. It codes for CASSFGQPNTEAFF.

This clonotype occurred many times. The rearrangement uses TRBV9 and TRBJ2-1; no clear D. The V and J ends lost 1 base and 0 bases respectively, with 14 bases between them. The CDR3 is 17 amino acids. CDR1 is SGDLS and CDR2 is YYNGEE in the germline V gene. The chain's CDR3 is CASSVRMGGSSYNEQFF. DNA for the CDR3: TGTGCCAGCAGCGTAAGGATGGGCGGATCCTCCTACAATGAGCAGTTCTTC.

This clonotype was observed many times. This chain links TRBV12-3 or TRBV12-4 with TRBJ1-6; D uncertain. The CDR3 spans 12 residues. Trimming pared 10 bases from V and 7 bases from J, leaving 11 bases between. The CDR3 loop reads CATESTNSPLHF. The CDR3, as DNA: TGTGCCACCGAATCCACGAATTCACCCCTCCACTTT.

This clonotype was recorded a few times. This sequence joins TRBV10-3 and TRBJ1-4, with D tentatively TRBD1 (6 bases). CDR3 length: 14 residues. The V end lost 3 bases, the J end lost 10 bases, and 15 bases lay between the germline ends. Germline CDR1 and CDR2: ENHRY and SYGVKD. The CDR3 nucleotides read TGTGCCATCAGTGAAACAGGGCAAGATCGAAAACTGTTTTTT. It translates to CAISETGQDRKLFF.